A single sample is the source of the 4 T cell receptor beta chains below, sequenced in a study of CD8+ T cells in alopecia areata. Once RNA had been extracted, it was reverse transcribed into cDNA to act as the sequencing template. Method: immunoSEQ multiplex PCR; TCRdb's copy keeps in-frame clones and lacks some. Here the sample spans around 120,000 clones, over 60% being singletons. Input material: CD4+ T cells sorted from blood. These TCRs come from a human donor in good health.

The CDR3 is CSTQDRYTYEQYF. The CDR3 DNA follows: TGCAGCACCCAAGACAGATACACGTACGAGCAGTACTTC. The chain recombines TRBV29-1 with TRBJ2-7; the D gene is possibly TRBD1 (5 bases). This CDR3 spans 13 amino acids. The ends were cut back, 8 bases at V and 4 bases at J, with 18 bases in the middle. The germline gives CDR1 SQVTM, CDR2 ANQGSEA.

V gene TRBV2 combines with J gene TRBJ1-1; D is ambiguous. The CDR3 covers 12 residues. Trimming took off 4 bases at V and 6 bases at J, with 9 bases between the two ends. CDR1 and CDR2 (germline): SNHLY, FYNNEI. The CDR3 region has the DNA TGTGCCAGCAGTGTAAGGTTCCCTGAAGCTTTCTTT. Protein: CASSVRFPEAFF.

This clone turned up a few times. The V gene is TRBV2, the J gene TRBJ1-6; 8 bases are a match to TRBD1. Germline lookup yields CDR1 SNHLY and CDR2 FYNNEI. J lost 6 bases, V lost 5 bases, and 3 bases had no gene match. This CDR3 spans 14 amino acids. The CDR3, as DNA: TGTGCCAGCAGTCAGGGGGCGCGTAATTCACCCCTCCACTTT. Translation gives CASSQGARNSPLHF.

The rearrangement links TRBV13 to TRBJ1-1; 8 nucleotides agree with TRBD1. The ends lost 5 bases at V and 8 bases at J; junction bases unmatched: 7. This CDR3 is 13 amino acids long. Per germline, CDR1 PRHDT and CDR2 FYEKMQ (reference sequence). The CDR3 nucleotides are TGTGCCAGCAGCCATGACAGGGGAGGGGAAGCTTTCTTT. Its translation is CASSHDRGGEAFF.